Here is one TCR beta chain with its context. No cognate antigen has been identified for it. No base-level quality is on record; no much larger clone is a single base apart. The data stem from a study of blood T cell repertoires in COVID-19 (dated by TCRdb to between 2020 and 2021). The study in broad terms: The collaborator samples originated in the United States, Italy and Spain and spanned the acute and convalescent phases of COVID-19. The material from the prospective study consisted of cDNA or gDNA derived from T cells, B-cell-depleted T cells, or PBMCs. Deeply sampled blood TCRbeta repertoires from subjects exposed to, actively infected with, or recovered from COVID-19 were included in the dataset. A freely available public database, intended as a resource for researchers studying the immune response to SARS-CoV-2, is where the repertoires were released. Samples came from the ongoing ImmuneRACE study (first 160 participants) plus 1,254 subjects from 6 global collaborators. The sample metadata nearly always contained a de-identified subject ID, COVID-19 status, age in years and sex. Where HLA class I and class II types were available, the types were taken from metadata supplied by the sample provider, not from assay-based typing. What the authors observed across the whole study: The amount of clinical and demographic metadata varied by source and participant and was provided uncurated.

Reading from cysteine to phenylalanine, the CDR3 counts 16 amino acids. This entry keeps only the CDR3 DNA: 48 bases, framed from base 1. V loses 4 bases at its end and J loses 4 bases; junction bases beyond the gene matches: 12. As encoded in the germline V gene, CDR1 is ENHRY while CDR2 is SYGVKD. Each collaborating institution followed its own protocols to collect whole blood in K2EDTA tubes. For TCRbeta analysis, collaborators shipped samples in one of three forms: frozen whole blood, isolated PBMCs, or DNA extracted from either of those sample types. TCRbeta CDR3 regions were amplified from genomic DNA by means of the immunoSEQ Assay, a bias-controlled multiplex PCR. From the authors' description of their analysis: The number of nucleated cells in each sample was estimated from the amplification of reference gene primers within the assay. Sequence reads were collapsed and filtered to measure the absolute abundance of every unique TCRbeta CDR3 rearrangement. For each sample, productive Simpson clonality was calculated by taking the square root of Simpson's diversity index across productive rearrangements. This immuneACCESS table, as held by TCRdb, lists in-frame sequences with V and J called but not all clones. Of the missing ones, under half trace to an unresolved V gene in checked studies; the others have no known cause. Clone size and V and J calls were adopted from that table, with D and trimming inferred from the DNA. Recorded for this sample are about 190,000 clones; roughly 89% of them occurred a single time. The top ten hold 0.62% of the sample.

The chain is made from TRBV10-3 and TRBJ2-7, and 8 junctional nucleotides match TRBD2. The TCR originated in a man in his forties or fifties with acute or convalescent COVID-19. The sample consisted of peripheral blood. The CDR3 reads CAISGDSGKLRYEQYF. In nucleotides, the sequence is TGTGCCATCAGTGGGGATAGCGGGAAACTAAGGTACGAGCAGTACTTC.